One T cell receptor (beta chain) is described in this entry. Its antigen remains unknown. The sample carries other DNA sequences with the same CDR3. The V end lost 4 bases, the J end lost 5 bases, and 8 bases lay between the germline ends. The germline V gene encodes CDR1 SGHTA and CDR2 FQGNSA. CDR3 length: 12 residues. Assay: immunoSEQ multiplex PCR; the TCRdb copy retains only in-frame clones and omits some. The sample comprises hundreds of thousands of clones, 92% of which are singletons, and under 2% rests with the top ten. This specimen comes from a study of Ad26.COV2.S vaccination and SARS-CoV-2 variants. Study-level background: By the intramuscular route, Ad26.COV2.S was given once, or twice 56 days apart.

Overall study findings and caveats: Vaccine recipients and placebo recipients showed similar non-spike TCR breadth.

Described treatment: over 15 received Ad26.COV2.S at low or high dose, single or two shots; several received placebo; per-sample allocation not given. Repertoires come from day 63 after the first vaccine or placebo injection. Based in Boston, the donor was an adult of 18-55 years. SARS-CoV-2 spike from the Wuhan strain was encoded by the vaccine, an Ad26 vector. The source was peripheral blood, collected in a trial of Ad26.COV2.S vaccine versus placebo. The chain joins TRBV7-2 to TRBJ1-2, with D perhaps matching TRBD1 (5 bases). This clonotype was obtained from a person between 18 and 60 years old who received the Ad26.COV2.S COVID-19 vaccine or a placebo. In DNA form, the CDR3 reads TGTGCCAGCAGCTCTCAGGGTTATGGCTACACCTTC. Amino acids: CASSSQGYGYTF.